This record looks at one T cell receptor (beta chain) sequence and its context. The V gene's germline CDR1 is MNHNS and CDR2 SASEGT. V was clipped by 2 bases and J by 5 bases; unmatched bases: 5. The CDR3 totals 14 residues. This sample was taken from a study of blood T cell repertoires in COVID-19. Background on the study: Samples came from the United States, Italy and Spain, spanning acute and convalescent COVID-19. T cells, B-cell-depleted T cells, or PBMCs supplied cDNA or gDNA.

Profiled with immunoSEQ multiplex PCR; TCRdb holds only in-frame clones, not every one. This repertoire shows about 17,000 clones, 75% to 90% found once; its top ten account for 15% to 20%. This TCR came from a man in his fifties with active COVID-19. V usage is TRBV6-1 and J usage is TRBJ2-7, with 8 bases fitting TRBD1. Sequencing was performed on peripheral blood. The CDR3 protein is CASSEPDRANEQYF. The CDR3 nucleotides are TGTGCCAGCAGTGAACCGGACAGGGCCAACGAGCAGTACTTC.